This T cell receptor (beta chain) came from a study of blood T cell repertoires in COVID-19. The repertoire was sequenced with immunoSEQ multiplex PCR; TCRdb's copy has only in-frame clones and lacks some. Here the sample spans some 64,000 clones, roughly three quarters being singletons. In germline, CDR1 is LNHDA, CDR2 SQIVND (reference sequence). V shed 4 bases and J shed 1 base, with 13 bases lying between them. The CDR3 sequence is 15 residues long. Sequenced material: peripheral blood. This chain links TRBV19 with TRBJ1-1; D gene unclear. This sequence originates from a woman older than 75 with active or convalescent COVID-19. The CDR3 coding sequence is TGTGCCAGTAGTACCACCGGAGGGAGGAACACTGAAGCTTTCTTT. The encoded protein is CASSTTGGRNTEAFF.